Following are 13 T cell receptor beta chains from one sample sequenced in a study of T cell repertoires in cytomegalovirus infection. MiXCR, run by TCRdb on the reads, gives a single entry per CDR3 protein. Among about 110,000 distinct CDR3 sequences listed, roughly 30% were seen once. Their target antigens are unknown. This specimen consisted of CD8+ T cells from cultured PBMCs, obtained from culture after CMV antigen stimulation. The receptors here all came from a human donor in good health (CMV status not recorded). Some clones in this sample may be carry-over from other donors' samples.

This clonotype showed up just a few times. V gene TRBV7-6 combines with J gene TRBJ2-3, with TRBD1 identical over 7 bases. V lost 5 bases and J lost 4; bases outside the gene matches: 9. CDR3 length equals 15 residues. The germline CDR1 and CDR2 sequences are SGHVS and FNYEAQ. CDR3 bases: TGTGCCAGCAGCCCCGGGACAGTTTTTCCAGATACGCAGTATTTT. Translation gives CASSPGTVFPDTQYF.

Points on this clonotype: One end of the junction varies from germline; a read error may be responsible. The genes are TRBV11-2 and TRBJ2-3, with unresolved D. This CDR3 has 14 amino acids. CDR1 and CDR2 from the germline V gene are SGHAT and FQNNGV. Here the CDR3 reads CASAPQPSTNTQYF. The CDR3 nucleotides read TGTGCCAGCGCCCCGCAGCCGAGCACAAATACGCAGTATTTT.

This clonotype was picked up many times. The chain is built from TRBV7-2 and TRBJ2-5, with 10 bases matching TRBD2. The germline V gene has CDR1 SGHTA and CDR2 FQGNSA. Trimming cost V 5 bases and J 0 bases; bases outside gene matches: 3. The length of the CDR3 is 15 residues. This CDR3 is CASSPLAGHQETQYF. As DNA, the CDR3 is TGTGCCAGCAGCCCACTAGCGGGGCACCAAGAGACCCAGTACTTC.

This clonotype was counted at least ten times. The genes are TRBV2 and TRBJ2-7; D tentatively reads TRBD1 or TRBD2 (5 bases each). Germline CDR1 and CDR2: SNHLY and FYNNEI. The V end lost 5 bases, the J end lost 5 bases, and 10 bases lay between the germline ends. The CDR3 consists of 12 residues. The CDR3 here is CASSPGADEQYF. The CDR3 nucleotides are TGTGCCAGCAGTCCCGGGGCGGACGAGCAGTACTTC.

This rearrangement joins TRBV24-1 to TRBJ2-5, with D perhaps being TRBD1 or TRBD2 (6 bases each). Per the germline V gene, CDR1 is KGHDR and CDR2 is SFDVKD. Trimming took off 3 bases at V and 2 bases at J, with 9 bases between the two ends. The CDR3 sequence is 14 residues long. The CDR3 sequence is CATSDQGGQETQYF. CDR3 DNA: TGTGCCACCAGTGATCAAGGGGGGCAAGAGACCCAGTACTTC.

This clonotype was seen more than once but under ten times. The chain has TRBV7-9 and TRBJ1-1; the D is unclear. Between the trimmed V and J ends, which lost 5 bases and 1 base, there was a span of 8 bases. Germline CDR1 and CDR2: SEHNR and FQNEAQ (reference sequence). The CDR3 has 13 amino acids. The CDR3 DNA sequence: TGTGCCAGCAGCCGGGTATGGAACACTGAAGCTTTCTTT. Protein product: CASSRVWNTEAFF.

V is TRBV7-9 and J is TRBJ1-2; 7 bases line up with TRBD1. The CDR3 extends over 14 amino acids. V lost 5 bases to trimming and J lost 3 bases; unmatched junction nucleotides: 6. The germline CDR1 and CDR2 sequences are SEHNR and FQNEAQ (reference sequence). CDR3 bases: TGTGCCAGCAGCCTGGGGACAGATTACTATGGCTACACCTTC. This codes for CASSLGTDYYGYTF.

V gene TRBV7-6 combines with J gene TRBJ2-7, with unresolved D. The germline V and J ends were trimmed by 3 bases and 3 bases, with 12 bases remaining between them. Germline CDR1 and CDR2: SGHVS and FNYEAQ. The CDR3 covers 14 residues. Here the CDR3 reads CASSFRITGYEQYF. The DNA of the CDR3 is TGTGCCAGCAGCTTCCGCATTACGGGCTACGAGCAGTACTTC.

This clonotype was counted many times. As DNA, the CDR3 is TGCAGTGGTAAGGCCCCAGGGGTTGATCAGCCCCAGCATTTT. Translation: CSGKAPGVDQPQHF. The chain couples TRBV20-1 to TRBJ1-5; tentative D call: TRBD1 (6 bases). Trimming stripped 7 bases from V and 5 bases from J, with 18 bases between. The CDR3 totals 14 residues. CDR1 is DFQATT, CDR2 SNEGSKA, per germline (reference sequence).

There are many counts of this clonotype. The V and J genes are TRBV6-2 or TRBV6-3 and TRBJ2-1, with D unresolved. In germline, CDR1 is MNHEY, CDR2 SVGEGT. The CDR3 sequence is 16 residues long. V lost 6 bases to trimming and J lost 5 bases, with 20 bases between them. This chain's CDR3 is CASSRRIRRWHNEQFF. CDR3 bases: TGTGCCAGCAGCCGCCGGATTCGTCGGTGGCACAATGAGCAGTTCTTC.

Worth noting for this clonotype: The junction does not match germline at one end; this may be a read error. The chain combines TRBV28 with TRBJ2-7, with 7 bases identical to TRBD1. Germline CDR1 MDHEN, CDR2 SYDVKM. The CDR3 has 13 amino acids. CDR3 region: CASSSIEEDRVNF. The CDR3 nucleotides are TGTGCCAGCAGTTCGATAGAAGAAGACAGGGTGAACTTC.

This chain uses TRBV5-6 with TRBJ2-1, with no clear D. This CDR3 comprises 16 residues. V lost 0 bases and J 0 bases, leaving 10 bases between the germline ends. Germline V gives CDR1 SGHDT, CDR2 YYEEEE. DNA of the CDR3: TGTGCCAGCAGCTTGGGCATACCGAGCTCCTACAATGAGCAGTTCTTC. This gives the protein CASSLGIPSSYNEQFF. Based on the CDR3 plus reference TRBV5-6 and TRBJ2-1, the full variable domain is DAGVTQSPTHLIKTRGQQVTLRCSPKSGHDTVSWYQQALGQGPQFIFQYYEEEERQRGNFPDRFSGHQFPNYSSELNVNALLLGDSALYLCASSLGIPSSYNEQFFGPGTRLTVL.

Notes on this clonotype: The junction differs from germline at one of its ends, possibly a read error. This sequence joins TRBV11-2 and TRBJ2-3, with 9 positions matching TRBD2. Per germline, CDR1 SGHAT and CDR2 FQNNGV. The CDR3 loop spans 19 amino acids. The CDR3 region is CAGSLEVRTSATSTDTQYF. CDR3 in DNA: TGTGCCGGCAGCTTAGAGGTTCGGACTAGCGCAACTAGCACAGATACGCAGTATTTT.